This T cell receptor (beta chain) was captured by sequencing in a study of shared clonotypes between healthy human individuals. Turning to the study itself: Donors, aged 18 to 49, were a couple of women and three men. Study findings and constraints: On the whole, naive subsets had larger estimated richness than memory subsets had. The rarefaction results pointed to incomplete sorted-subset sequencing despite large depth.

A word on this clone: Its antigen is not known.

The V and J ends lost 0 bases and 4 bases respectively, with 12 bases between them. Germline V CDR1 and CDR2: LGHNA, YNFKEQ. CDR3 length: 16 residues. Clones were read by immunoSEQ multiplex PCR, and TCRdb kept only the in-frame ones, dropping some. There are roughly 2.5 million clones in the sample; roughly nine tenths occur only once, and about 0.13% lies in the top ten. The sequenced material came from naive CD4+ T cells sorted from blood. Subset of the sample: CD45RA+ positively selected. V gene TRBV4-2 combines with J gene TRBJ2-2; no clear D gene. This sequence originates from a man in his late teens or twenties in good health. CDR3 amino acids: CASSQEGPAGTGELFF. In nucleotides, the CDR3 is TGTGCCAGCAGCCAAGAAGGGCCCGCTGGCACCGGGGAGCTGTTTTTT.